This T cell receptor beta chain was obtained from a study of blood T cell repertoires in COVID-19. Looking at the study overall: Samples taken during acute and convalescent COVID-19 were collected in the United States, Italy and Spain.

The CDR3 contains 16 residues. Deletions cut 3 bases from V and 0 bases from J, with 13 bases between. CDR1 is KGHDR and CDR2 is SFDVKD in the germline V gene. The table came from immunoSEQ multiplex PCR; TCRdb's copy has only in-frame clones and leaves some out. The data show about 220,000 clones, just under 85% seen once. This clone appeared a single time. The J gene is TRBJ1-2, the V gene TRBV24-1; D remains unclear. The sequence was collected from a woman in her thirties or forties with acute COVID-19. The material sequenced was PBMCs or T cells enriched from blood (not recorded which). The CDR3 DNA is TGTGCCACCAGTGATGGTCGGAGGAAAGCTAACTATGGCTACACCTTC. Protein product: CATSDGRRKANYGYTF.